Following are 27 T cell receptor beta chains from one sample sequenced in a study of blood T cell repertoires in COVID-19. Assay: immunoSEQ multiplex PCR; the TCRdb copy retains only in-frame clones and omits some. The profile shows 150,000 to 200,000 clones, roughly 80% of them singletons. Sequencing was performed on PBMCs or T cells enriched from blood (not recorded which). The source of these receptors is a man between 45 and 60 years old who had recovered from COVID-19.

The genes are TRBV5-6 and TRBJ1-5; 12 bases fit TRBD1. Germline V gives CDR1 SGHDT, CDR2 YYEEEE. This CDR3 is 17 amino acids long. After removal of 5 bases from V and 2 bases from J, the junction contained 8 bases not matched to a gene. CDR3 in DNA: TGTGCCAGCAGTACCCCCGGGACAGGGGGCGGCAATCAGCCCCAGCATTTT. As protein: CASSTPGTGGGNQPQHF.

This clone was recorded a few times. The chain combines TRBV10-3 with TRBJ1-2; 7 positions agree with TRBD1. In germline, CDR1 is ENHRY, CDR2 SYGVKD. This CDR3 is built from 17 residues. V was clipped by 4 bases and J by 5 bases; unmatched bases: 16. The CDR3 loop is CAISAPTGAATEYGYTF. CDR3 nucleotide sequence: TGTGCCATCAGTGCCCCTACAGGGGCCGCAACGGAATATGGCTACACCTTC.

V gene TRBV11-2 combines with J gene TRBJ2-7, with 10 bases aligning to TRBD2. CDR3 size: 16 residues. Germline CDR1 and CDR2: SGHAT and FQNNGV. The V gene end was trimmed by 1 base and the J gene end by 0 bases; junction bases not matched to a gene: 3. In DNA, the CDR3 is TGTGCCAGCAGCTTAGGTCCTAGCGGGGGCTCCTACGAGCAGTACTTC. Protein sequence: CASSLGPSGGSYEQYF.

The J gene is TRBJ2-1, the V gene TRBV5-1, with a tentative D call TRBD1 (6 bases). The V gene lost 4 bases and the J gene lost 8 bases, with 19 bases spanning the gap. This CDR3 spans 15 amino acids. In germline, CDR1 is SGHRS, CDR2 YFSETQ. The CDR3 coding sequence is TGCGCCAGCAGCCCAAGACCAGAACAGGGCGATGAGCAGTTCTTC. Protein product: CASSPRPEQGDEQFF.

The chain employs TRBV9 and TRBJ1-2; TRBD1 matches 7 bases. J was trimmed by 3 bases and V by 4 bases; bases with no gene match: 9. CDR1 and CDR2 (germline): SGDLS, YYNGEE. The CDR3 is made up of 15 amino acids. The CDR3 spells CASSPGQVSYYGYTF. The CDR3 DNA follows: TGTGCCAGCAGCCCCGGACAGGTCTCCTACTATGGCTACACCTTC.

This chain uses TRBV29-1 with TRBJ2-5; D is perhaps TRBD1 (5 bases). Trimming shortened V by 8 bases and J by 2 bases, and 21 bases separated the two germline ends. The CDR3 runs 15 residues. Germline CDR1 is SQVTM and CDR2 is ANQGSEA. Here the CDR3 DNA reads TGCAGCACTACGAGGCCAGGGCGATATCAAGAGACCCAGTACTTC. This translates into CSTTRPGRYQETQYF.

The chain couples TRBV24-1 to TRBJ2-2; 12 bases agree with TRBD1. Germline values: CDR1 KGHDR, CDR2 SFDVKD. This CDR3 spans 17 amino acids. V was pared by 6 bases and J by 6 bases, with 10 bases of the junction left unmatched. CDR3 nucleotides: TGTGCCACCAGTAATAGAGCGGGACAGGGGGCGGCCGGGGAGCTGTTTTTT. It codes for CATSNRAGQGAAGELFF.

This chain connects TRBV19 to TRBJ1-5; possible D gene TRBD1, 5 bases. With 2 bases removed from V and 7 bases from J, the gap between germline ends came to 21 bases. From germline, CDR1 is LNHDA and CDR2 SQIVND (reference sequence). The CDR3 runs 17 residues. The CDR3 region has the DNA TGTGCCAGTAGTATAAGTTGGGGCAGTAGTAGCAGGCAGCCCCAGCATTTT. Translation: CASSISWGSSSRQPQHF.

The chain recombines TRBV14 with TRBJ1-2, with TRBD1 matching 10 bases. The CDR3 spans 15 residues. V shed 1 base and J 6 bases; nucleotides not matched to a gene: 5. Germline CDR1 is SGHDN and CDR2 is FVKESK. CDR3 nucleotides: TGTGCCAGCAGCCAAGTGGGACAGGGGACCGATGGCTACACCTTC. This sequence encodes CASSQVGQGTDGYTF.

The chain couples TRBV28 to TRBJ1-4; TRBD1 is a possible D gene (5 bases). This CDR3 is built from 14 residues. V gave up 7 bases and J gave up 7 bases, with 16 bases separating them. Germline assignment: CDR1 MDHEN and CDR2 SYDVKM. CDR3 DNA: TGTGCCAGCAACCCAGGCAGGGTACGTGAAAAACTGTTTTTT. This encodes CASNPGRVREKLFF.

This chain uses TRBV19 with TRBJ2-7; D is unclear. This CDR3 is 13 amino acids long. Germline CDR1 is LNHDA and CDR2 is SQIVND (reference sequence). V lost 5 bases to trimming and J lost 2 bases, with 10 bases between them. Here the CDR3 DNA reads TGTGCCAGTAGTCTCAGTGGCCCCTACGAGCAGTACTTC. This sequence encodes CASSLSGPYEQYF.

This clone was counted once. This chain links TRBV7-9 with TRBJ2-2, with D maybe TRBD1 (6 bases). The CDR3 has 17 residues. The V and J ends lost 1 base and 5 bases respectively, with 17 bases between them. CDR1 and CDR2 (germline): SEHNR, FQNEAQ (reference sequence). CDR3 DNA: TGTGCCAGCAGCTTAGATCTGGACAGTGAACCGACCGGGGAGCTGTTTTTT. It translates to CASSLDLDSEPTGELFF.

The rearrangement links TRBV5-4 to TRBJ2-7; 11 bases match TRBD1. The junction had 5 bases not matched to a gene; V was cut back by 2 bases and J by 4 bases. The germline V gene has CDR1 SGHNT and CDR2 YYREEE (reference sequence). CDR3 length equals 15 residues. CDR3 sequence reads: CASSLLDRGLYEQYF. The DNA for the CDR3 is TGTGCCAGCAGCTTACTGGACAGGGGGCTTTACGAGCAGTACTTC.

There are a few counts of this clone. The chain is built from TRBV6-5 and TRBJ1-2; TRBD1 is a possible D gene (5 bases). The germline gives CDR1 MNHEY, CDR2 SVGAGI. The CDR3 has 13 amino acids. Trimming removed 1 base at V and 6 bases at J, with 9 bases between. The CDR3 nucleotides read TGTGCCAGCAGTTACTACCGGGGGGATGGCTACACCTTC. This sequence encodes CASSYYRGDGYTF.

V and J are TRBV19 and TRBJ1-5; 7 bases match TRBD1. Germline CDR1 reads LNHDA; CDR2 reads SQIVND (reference sequence). Unmatched junction bases numbered 4, after V lost 7 bases and J lost 4 bases. This CDR3 contains 13 residues. CDR3 residues: CASTPQGNQPQHF. The CDR3 nucleotides read TGTGCCAGTACCCCACAGGGGAATCAGCCCCAGCATTTT. Variable domain in full (rest from reference TRBV19 and TRBJ1-5): DGGITQSPKYLFRKEGQNVTLSCEQNLNHDAMYWYRQDPGQGLRLIYYSQIVNDFQKGDIAEGYSVSREKKESFPLTVTSAQKNPTAFYLCASTPQGNQPQHFGDGTRLSIL.

This chain links TRBV12-3 or TRBV12-4 with TRBJ1-1; 8 positions agree with TRBD1. V lost 3 bases, J lost 10 bases, and 4 bases stayed unmatched. The CDR3 runs 12 residues. The CDR3 spells CASSFSGTGAFF. As DNA, the CDR3 is TGTGCCAGCAGTTTTTCTGGGACAGGAGCTTTCTTT.

The chain has TRBV11-2 and TRBJ2-7; D possibly corresponds to TRBD2 (6 bases). Trimming shortened V by 2 bases and J by 6 bases, and 11 bases separated the two germline ends. The CDR3 extends over 13 amino acids. Germline assignment: CDR1 SGHAT and CDR2 FQNNGV. Written as DNA, the CDR3 is TGTGCCAGCAGCTTATTTGGTAGCGGCGAGCAGTACTTC. This encodes CASSLFGSGEQYF.

The V and J genes are TRBV4-2 and TRBJ1-2, with D perhaps matching TRBD1 (6 bases). This CDR3 spans 16 amino acids. Trimming pared 2 bases from V and 0 bases from J, leaving 13 bases between. Germline V gene data show CDR1 as LGHNA and CDR2 as YNFKEQ. This CDR3 reads CASSQTDRFPNYGYTF. DNA for the CDR3: TGTGCCAGCAGCCAAACGGACAGATTTCCTAACTATGGCTACACCTTC.

The chain recombines TRBV3-1 (or the pseudogene TRBV3-2) with TRBJ1-2, with 7 nucleotides matching TRBD1. V shed 6 bases, J shed 6 bases, and the junction held 7 bases outside the gene matches. Germline V gene data show CDR1 as LGHDT and CDR2 as YNNKEL (reference sequence). The CDR3 covers 13 residues. CDR3: CASRPQGGHGYTF. The CDR3, as DNA: TGTGCCAGCAGACCCCAGGGGGGCCATGGCTACACCTTC.

With regard to this clone: Other nucleotide sequences from this sample produce the same CDR3. V and J are TRBV6-5 and TRBJ1-2, with a weak D call TRBD1 (5 bases). CDR1 MNHEY and CDR2 SVGAGI come from the germline V gene. V lost 0 bases and J 6 bases, leaving 8 bases between the germline ends. CDR3 length: 13 residues. CDR3 amino acids: CASSYSTGDGYTF. CDR3 coding DNA: TGTGCCAGCAGTTACTCCACGGGGGATGGCTACACCTTC.

This chain uses TRBV3-1 (or the pseudogene TRBV3-2) with TRBJ1-2; tentatively, D is TRBD1 (5 bases). The germline V gene encodes CDR1 LGHDT and CDR2 YNNKEL (reference sequence). V was clipped by 7 bases and J by 3 bases, with 15 bases between them. This CDR3 is built from 14 residues. The CDR3 DNA sequence: TGTGCCAGCACCCCAGAAGGGGAGGACTATGGCTACACCTTC. Its translation: CASTPEGEDYGYTF.

This rearrangement joins TRBV10-3 to TRBJ1-2, with 9 bases aligning to TRBD1. V was clipped by 9 bases and J by 5 bases; unmatched bases: 19. Germline V lookup: CDR1 ENHRY, CDR2 SYGVKD. CDR3 length: 17 amino acids. Here the CDR3 DNA reads TGTGCCATTTGGAGCCCACCGGGACAGGGTGGGAGTTATGGCTACACCTTC. This gives the protein CAIWSPPGQGGSYGYTF.

The chain has TRBV5-6 and TRBJ1-2; TRBD1 might be the D (6 bases). This CDR3 region has 14 residues. Trimming took off 4 bases at V and 6 bases at J, with 16 bases between the two ends. Germline CDR1 SGHDT, CDR2 YYEEEE. The CDR3: CASSHAGAWDGYTF. DNA of the CDR3: TGTGCCAGCAGCCATGCAGGGGCGTGGGATGGCTACACCTTC.

This clone came up once. This rearrangement joins TRBV19 to TRBJ2-7, with 10 nucleotides matching TRBD1. The CDR3 extends over 14 amino acids. Germline V gene sequence: CDR1 LNHDA, CDR2 SQIVND (reference sequence). The V gene end was trimmed by 3 bases and the J gene end by 7 bases; junction bases not matched to a gene: 6. The CDR3 DNA follows: TGTGCCAGTAGTATCCTGGGACAGGGGCCGGAGCAGTACTTC. Translated, it gives CASSILGQGPEQYF.

This clone was seen only once. The V and J genes are TRBV6-5 and TRBJ2-7; 8 nucleotides line up with TRBD2. This CDR3 region has 13 residues. V was clipped by 7 bases and J by 4 bases; unmatched bases: 6. Per the germline V gene, CDR1 is MNHEY and CDR2 is SVGAGI. The CDR3: CASIPGGAYEQYF. The CDR3 nucleotides are TGTGCCAGCATCCCGGGGGGGGCTTACGAGCAGTACTTC.

The chain couples TRBV25-1 to TRBJ1-2; D perhaps matches TRBD1 (5 bases). The V gene's germline CDR1 is MGHDK and CDR2 SYGVNS. The V gene lost 6 bases and the J gene lost 2 bases, with 16 bases spanning the gap. The CDR3 runs 15 residues. This CDR3 is CASSSENRGNYGYTF. The CDR3, as DNA: TGTGCCAGCAGCAGTGAGAACCGGGGGAACTATGGCTACACCTTC.

The chain uses TRBV6-5 and TRBJ2-7; TRBD2 matches at 11 bases. J lost 6 bases, V lost 2 bases, and 6 bases had no gene match. Germline V CDR1 and CDR2: MNHEY, SVGAGI. This CDR3 has 15 amino acids. The CDR3 sequence is CASSYMLAGGGEQYF. In DNA, the CDR3 is TGTGCCAGCAGTTACATGCTAGCGGGAGGAGGCGAGCAGTACTTC.